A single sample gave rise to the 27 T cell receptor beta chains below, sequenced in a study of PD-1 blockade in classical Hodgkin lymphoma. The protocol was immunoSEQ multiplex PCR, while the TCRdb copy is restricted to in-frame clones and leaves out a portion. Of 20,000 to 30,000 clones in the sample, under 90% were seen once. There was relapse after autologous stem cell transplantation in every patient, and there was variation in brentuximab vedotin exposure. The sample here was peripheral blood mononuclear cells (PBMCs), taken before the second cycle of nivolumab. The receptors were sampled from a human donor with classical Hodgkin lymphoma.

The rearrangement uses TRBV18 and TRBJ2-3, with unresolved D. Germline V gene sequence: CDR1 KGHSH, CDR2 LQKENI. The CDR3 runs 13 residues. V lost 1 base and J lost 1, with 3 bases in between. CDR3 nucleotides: TGTGCCAGCTCACCACAGCGCACAGATACGCAGTATTTT. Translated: CASSPQRTDTQYF.

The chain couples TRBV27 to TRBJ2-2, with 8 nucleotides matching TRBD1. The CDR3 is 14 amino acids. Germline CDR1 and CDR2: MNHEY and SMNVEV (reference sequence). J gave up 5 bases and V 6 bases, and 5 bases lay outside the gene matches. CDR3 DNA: TGTGCCAGCAGGTTCCAGGGGGCGACCGGGGAGCTGTTTTTT. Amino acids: CASRFQGATGELFF.

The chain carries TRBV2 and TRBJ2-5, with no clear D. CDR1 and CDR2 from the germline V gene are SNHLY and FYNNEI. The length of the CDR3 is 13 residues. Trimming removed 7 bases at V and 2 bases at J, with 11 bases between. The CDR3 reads CASILLKQETQYF. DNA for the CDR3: TGTGCCAGCATTCTTCTAAAGCAAGAGACCCAGTACTTC.

CDR3 amino acids: CASSLWGQGNEQYF. The CDR3 bases are TGTGCCAGCAGTTTATGGGGACAGGGAAACGAGCAGTACTTC. The gene calls are TRBV27 and TRBJ2-7; 9 positions match TRBD1. J gave up 5 bases and V 1 base, and 3 bases lay outside the gene matches. The CDR3 runs to 14 residues. Looked up from germline, CDR1 is MNHEY and CDR2 is SMNVEV (reference sequence).

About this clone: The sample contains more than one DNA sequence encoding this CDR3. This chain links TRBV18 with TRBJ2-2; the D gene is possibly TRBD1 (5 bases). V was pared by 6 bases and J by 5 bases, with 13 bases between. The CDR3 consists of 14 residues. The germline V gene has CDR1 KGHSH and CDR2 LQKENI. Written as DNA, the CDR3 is TGTGCCAGCTCCCGGCCAGGGAATACCGGGGAGCTGTTTTTT. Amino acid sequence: CASSRPGNTGELFF.

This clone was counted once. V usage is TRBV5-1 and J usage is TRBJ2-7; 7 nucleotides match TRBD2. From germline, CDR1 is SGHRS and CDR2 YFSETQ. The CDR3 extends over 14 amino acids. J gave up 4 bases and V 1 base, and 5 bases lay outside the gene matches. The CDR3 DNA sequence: TGCGCCAGCAGCTTGCTAGCGGAGGTGTACGAGCAGTACTTC. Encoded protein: CASSLLAEVYEQYF.

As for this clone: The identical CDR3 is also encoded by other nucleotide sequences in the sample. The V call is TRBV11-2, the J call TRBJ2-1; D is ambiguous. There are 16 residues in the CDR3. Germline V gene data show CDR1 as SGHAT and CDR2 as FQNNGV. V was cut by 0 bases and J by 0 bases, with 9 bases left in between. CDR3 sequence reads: CASSLDPESSYNEQFF. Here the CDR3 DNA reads TGTGCCAGCAGCTTAGATCCGGAGAGCTCCTACAATGAGCAGTTCTTC.

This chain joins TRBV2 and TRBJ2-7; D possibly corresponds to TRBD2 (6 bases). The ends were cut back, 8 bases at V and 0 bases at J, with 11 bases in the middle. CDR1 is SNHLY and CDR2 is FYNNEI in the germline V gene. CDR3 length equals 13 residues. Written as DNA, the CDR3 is TGTGCCAGCGTCGACGGGAGCTCCTACGAGCAGTACTTC. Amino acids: CASVDGSSYEQYF.

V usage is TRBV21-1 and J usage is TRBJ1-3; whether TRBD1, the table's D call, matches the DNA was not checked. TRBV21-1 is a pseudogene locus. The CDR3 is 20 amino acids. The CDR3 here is CASSKDYVGTGGNSGNTIYF. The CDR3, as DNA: TGTGCCAGCAGCAAAGATTACGTCGGGACAGGGGGTAACTCTGGAAACACCATATATTTT.

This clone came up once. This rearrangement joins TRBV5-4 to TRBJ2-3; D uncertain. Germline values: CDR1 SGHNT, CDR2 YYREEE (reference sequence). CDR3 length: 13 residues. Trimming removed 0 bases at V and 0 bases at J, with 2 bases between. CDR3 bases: TGTGCCAGCAGCTTGGCTAGCACAGATACGCAGTATTTT. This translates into CASSLASTDTQYF.

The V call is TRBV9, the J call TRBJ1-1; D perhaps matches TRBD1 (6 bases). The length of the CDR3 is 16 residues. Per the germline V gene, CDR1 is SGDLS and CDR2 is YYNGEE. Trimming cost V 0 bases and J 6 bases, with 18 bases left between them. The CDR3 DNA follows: TGTGCCAGCAGCGTAGCAGGGGCCCCCAGCGGGTCTGAAGCTTTCTTT. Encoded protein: CASSVAGAPSGSEAFF.

For the CDR3, the DNA is TGTGCCAGCAGCACCCGGGACAGATCCTACGAGCAGTACTTC. Protein sequence: CASSTRDRSYEQYF. The V gene is TRBV7-8, the J gene TRBJ2-7; the match to TRBD1 covers 7 bases. The CDR3 is 14 amino acids. Trimming removed 5 bases from V and 1 base from J; junction bases left unmatched: 5. Germline CDR1 and CDR2: SGHVS and FQNEAQ. The full variable domain, its missing parts supplied by reference TRBV7-8 and TRBJ2-7, is GAGVSQSPRYKVAKRGQDVALRCDPISGHVSLFWYQQALGQGPEFLTYFQNEAQLDKSGLPSDRFFAERPEGSVSTLKIQRTQQEDSAVYLCASSTRDRSYEQYFGPGTRLTVT.

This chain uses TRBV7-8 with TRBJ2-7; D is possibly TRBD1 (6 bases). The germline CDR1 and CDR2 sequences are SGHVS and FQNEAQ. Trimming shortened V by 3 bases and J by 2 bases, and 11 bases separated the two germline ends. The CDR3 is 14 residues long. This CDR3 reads CASSFRTVPYEQYF. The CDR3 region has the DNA TGTGCCAGCAGCTTCCGGACAGTACCCTACGAGCAGTACTTC. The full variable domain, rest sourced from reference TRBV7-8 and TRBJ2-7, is GAGVSQSPRYKVAKRGQDVALRCDPISGHVSLFWYQQALGQGPEFLTYFQNEAQLDKSGLPSDRFFAERPEGSVSTLKIQRTQQEDSAVYLCASSFRTVPYEQYFGPGTRLTVT.

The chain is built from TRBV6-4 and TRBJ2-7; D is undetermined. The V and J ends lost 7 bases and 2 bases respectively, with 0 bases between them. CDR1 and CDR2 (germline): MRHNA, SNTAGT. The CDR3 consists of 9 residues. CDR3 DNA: TGTGCCAGCACCTACGAGCAGTACTTC. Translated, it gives CASTYEQYF.

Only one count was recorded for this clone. Here the CDR3 reads CASSPRPGDYGYTF. The CDR3 nucleotides are TGTGCCAGCAGCCCCCGGCCAGGGGACTATGGCTACACCTTC. The gene calls are TRBV7-2 and TRBJ1-2, with D tentatively TRBD1 (6 bases). Germline-derived CDR1 and CDR2 are SGHTA and FQGNSA. This CDR3 has 14 residues. Trimming removed 5 bases from V and 3 bases from J, with 13 bases in between.

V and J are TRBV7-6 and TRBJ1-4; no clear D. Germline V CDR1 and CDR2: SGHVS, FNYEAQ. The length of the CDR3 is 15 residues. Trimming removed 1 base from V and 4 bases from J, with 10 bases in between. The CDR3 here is CASSLDGQINEKLFF. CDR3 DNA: TGTGCCAGCAGCTTAGATGGGCAGATTAATGAAAAACTGTTTTTT.

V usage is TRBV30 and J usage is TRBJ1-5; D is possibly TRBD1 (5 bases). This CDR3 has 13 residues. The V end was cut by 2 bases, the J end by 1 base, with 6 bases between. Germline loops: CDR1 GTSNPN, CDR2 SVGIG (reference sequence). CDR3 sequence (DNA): TGTGCCTGGAGTAAGGGGAGCAATCAGCCCCAGCATTTT. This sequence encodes CAWSKGSNQPQHF.

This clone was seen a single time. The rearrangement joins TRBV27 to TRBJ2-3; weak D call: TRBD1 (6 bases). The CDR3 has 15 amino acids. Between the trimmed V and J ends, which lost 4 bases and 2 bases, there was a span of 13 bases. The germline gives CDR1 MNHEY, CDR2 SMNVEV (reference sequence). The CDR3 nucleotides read TGTGCCAGCAGTTCTCGACAGGTTTACACAGATACGCAGTATTTT. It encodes CASSSRQVYTDTQYF.

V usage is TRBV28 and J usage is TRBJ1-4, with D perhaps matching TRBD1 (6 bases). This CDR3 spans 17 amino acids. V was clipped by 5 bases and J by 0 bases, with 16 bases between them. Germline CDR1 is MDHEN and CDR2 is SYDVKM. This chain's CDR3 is CASSPHTGTATNEKLFF. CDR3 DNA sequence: TGTGCCAGCAGTCCTCATACAGGGACCGCAACTAATGAAAAACTGTTTTTT.

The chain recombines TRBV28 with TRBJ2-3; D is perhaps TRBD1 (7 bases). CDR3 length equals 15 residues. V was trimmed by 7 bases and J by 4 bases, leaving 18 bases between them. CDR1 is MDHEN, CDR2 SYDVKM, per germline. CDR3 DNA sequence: TGTGCCAGCACCCCTGCGGGACAGCCGCCAGATACGCAGTATTTT. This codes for CASTPAGQPPDTQYF.

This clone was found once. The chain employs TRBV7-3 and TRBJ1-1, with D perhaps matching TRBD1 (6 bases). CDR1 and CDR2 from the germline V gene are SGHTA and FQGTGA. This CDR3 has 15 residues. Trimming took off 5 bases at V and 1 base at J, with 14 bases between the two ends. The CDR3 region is CASSLNRVGNTEAFF. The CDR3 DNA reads TGTGCCAGCAGCCTCAACAGGGTTGGGAACACTGAAGCTTTCTTT.

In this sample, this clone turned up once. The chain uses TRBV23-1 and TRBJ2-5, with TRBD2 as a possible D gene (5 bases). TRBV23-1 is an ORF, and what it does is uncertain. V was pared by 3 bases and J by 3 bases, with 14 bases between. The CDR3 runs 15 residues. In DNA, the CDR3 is TGCGCCAGCAGTCAGCAAAGGACTTCCAAAGAGACCCAGTACTTC. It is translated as CASSQQRTSKETQYF.

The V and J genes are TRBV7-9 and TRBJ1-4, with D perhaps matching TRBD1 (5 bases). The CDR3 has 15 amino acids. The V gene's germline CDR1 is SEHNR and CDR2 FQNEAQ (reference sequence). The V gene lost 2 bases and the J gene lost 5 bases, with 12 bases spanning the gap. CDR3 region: CASSLRRDGNEKLFF. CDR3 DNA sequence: TGTGCCAGCAGCTTACGACGGGACGGCAATGAAAAACTGTTTTTT. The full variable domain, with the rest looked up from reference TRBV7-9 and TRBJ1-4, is DTGVSQNPRHKITKRGQNVTFRCDPISEHNRLYWYRQTLGQGPEFLTYFQNEAQLEKSRLLSDRFSAERPKGSFSTLEIQRTEQGDSAMYLCASSLRRDGNEKLFFGSGTQLSVL.

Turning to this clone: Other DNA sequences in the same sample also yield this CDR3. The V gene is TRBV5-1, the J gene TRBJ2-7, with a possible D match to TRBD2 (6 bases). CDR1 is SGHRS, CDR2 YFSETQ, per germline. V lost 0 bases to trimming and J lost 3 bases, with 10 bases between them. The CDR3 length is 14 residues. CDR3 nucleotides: TGCGCCAGCAGCTTGGGGAGGGGATTCTACGAGCAGTACTTC. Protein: CASSLGRGFYEQYF.

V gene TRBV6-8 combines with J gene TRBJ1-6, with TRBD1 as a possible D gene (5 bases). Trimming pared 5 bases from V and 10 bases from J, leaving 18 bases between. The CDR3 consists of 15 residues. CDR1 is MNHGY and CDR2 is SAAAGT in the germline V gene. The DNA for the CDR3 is TGTGCCAGCAGTCAAAGTCGGGGGTACCGCTCACCCCTCCACTTT. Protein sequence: CASSQSRGYRSPLHF.

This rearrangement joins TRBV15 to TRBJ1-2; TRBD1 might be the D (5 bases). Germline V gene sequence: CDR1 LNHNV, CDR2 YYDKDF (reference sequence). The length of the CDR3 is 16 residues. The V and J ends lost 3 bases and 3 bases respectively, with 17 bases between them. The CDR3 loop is CATSRRLGGGDYGYTF. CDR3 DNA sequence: TGTGCCACCAGCAGGAGGTTGGGGGGAGGAGACTATGGCTACACCTTC.

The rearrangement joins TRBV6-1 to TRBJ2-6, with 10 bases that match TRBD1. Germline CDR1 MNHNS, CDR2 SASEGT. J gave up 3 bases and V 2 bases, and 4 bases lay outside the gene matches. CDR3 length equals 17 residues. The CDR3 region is CASSEWTGGGGANVLTF. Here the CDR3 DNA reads TGTGCCAGCAGTGAATGGACAGGGGGAGGTGGGGCCAACGTCCTGACTTTC.